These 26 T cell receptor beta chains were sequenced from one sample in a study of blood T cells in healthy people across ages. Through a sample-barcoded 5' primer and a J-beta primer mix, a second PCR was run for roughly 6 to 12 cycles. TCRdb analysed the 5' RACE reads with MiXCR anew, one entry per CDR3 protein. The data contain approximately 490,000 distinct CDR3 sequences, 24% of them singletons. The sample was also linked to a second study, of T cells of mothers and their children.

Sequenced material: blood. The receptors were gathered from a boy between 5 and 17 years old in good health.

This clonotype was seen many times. DNA of the CDR3: TGTGCCACCAGTGATCCGACAGGGGACCAAGAGACCCAGTACTTC. Translation: CATSDPTGDQETQYF. This chain links TRBV24-1 with TRBJ2-5; 8 bases align to TRBD1. Germline V gives CDR1 KGHDR, CDR2 SFDVKD. The CDR3 totals 15 residues. Trimming took 3 bases from V and 0 from J; bases not matched to a gene: 2.

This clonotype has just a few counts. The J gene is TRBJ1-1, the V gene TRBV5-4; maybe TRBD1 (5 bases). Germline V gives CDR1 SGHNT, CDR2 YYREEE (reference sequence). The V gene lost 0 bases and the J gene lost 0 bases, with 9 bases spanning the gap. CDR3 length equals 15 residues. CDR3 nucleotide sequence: TGTGCCAGCAGCTTGGGTGGGGCTTTGAACACTGAAGCTTTCTTT. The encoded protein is CASSLGGALNTEAFF.

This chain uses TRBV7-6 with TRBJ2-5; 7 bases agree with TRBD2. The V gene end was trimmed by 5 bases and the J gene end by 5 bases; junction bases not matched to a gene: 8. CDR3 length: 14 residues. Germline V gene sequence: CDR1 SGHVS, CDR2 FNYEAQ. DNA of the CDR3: TGTGCCAGCAGCCAACTAGCGATCGGGGAGACCCAGTACTTC. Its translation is CASSQLAIGETQYF.

The CDR3: CASSSTSRDEQFF. Written as DNA, the CDR3 is TGTGCCAGCAGCTCGACTAGCAGGGATGAGCAGTTCTTC. This rearrangement joins TRBV11-1 to TRBJ2-1, with 7 bases aligning to TRBD2. The CDR3 runs 13 residues. In germline, CDR1 is SGHAT, CDR2 FQDESV (reference sequence). The trim removed 4 bases at V and 8 bases at J, leaving 5 bases unmatched.

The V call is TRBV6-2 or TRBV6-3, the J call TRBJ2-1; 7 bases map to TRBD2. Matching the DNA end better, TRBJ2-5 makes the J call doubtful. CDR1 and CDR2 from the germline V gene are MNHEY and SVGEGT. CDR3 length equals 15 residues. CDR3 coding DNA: TGTGCCAGCGGGGTCGGCGGGAGTATTGAAGAGACCCAGTACTTC. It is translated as CASGVGGSIEETQYF.

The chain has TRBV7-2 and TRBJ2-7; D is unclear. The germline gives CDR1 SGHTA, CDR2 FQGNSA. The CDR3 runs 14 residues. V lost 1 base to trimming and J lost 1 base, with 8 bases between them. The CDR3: CASSLDHYSYEQYF. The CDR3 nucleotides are TGTGCCAGCAGCTTAGACCACTATTCCTACGAGCAGTACTTC.

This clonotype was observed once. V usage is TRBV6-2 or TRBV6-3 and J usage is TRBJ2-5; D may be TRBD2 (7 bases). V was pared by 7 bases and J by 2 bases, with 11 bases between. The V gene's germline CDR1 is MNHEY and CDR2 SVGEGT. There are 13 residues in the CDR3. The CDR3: CASIKGGQETQYF. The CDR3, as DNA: TGTGCCAGCATCAAGGGGGGGCAAGAGACCCAGTACTTC.

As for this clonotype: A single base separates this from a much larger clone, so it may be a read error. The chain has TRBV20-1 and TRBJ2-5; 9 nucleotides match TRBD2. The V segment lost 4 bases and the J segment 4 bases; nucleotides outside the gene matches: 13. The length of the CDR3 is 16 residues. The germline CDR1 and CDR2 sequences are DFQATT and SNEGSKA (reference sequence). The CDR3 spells CSATNNRLAGRETQYF. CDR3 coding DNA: TGCAGTGCTACAAACAACCGGCTAGCGGGACGAGAGACCCAGTACTTC.

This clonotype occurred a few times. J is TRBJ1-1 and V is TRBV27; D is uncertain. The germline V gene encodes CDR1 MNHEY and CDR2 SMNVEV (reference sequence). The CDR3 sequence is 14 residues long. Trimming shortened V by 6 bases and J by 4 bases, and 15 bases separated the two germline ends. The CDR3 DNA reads TGTGCCAGCAGAAGGTTGGAAAAGTCCACTGAAGCTTTCTTT. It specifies CASRRLEKSTEAFF.

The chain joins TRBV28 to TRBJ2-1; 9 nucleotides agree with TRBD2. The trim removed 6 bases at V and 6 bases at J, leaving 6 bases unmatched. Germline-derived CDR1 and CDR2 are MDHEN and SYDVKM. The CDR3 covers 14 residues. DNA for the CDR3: TGTGCCAGCAGATCTAGACTAGCGGTCAATGAGCAGTTCTTC. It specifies CASRSRLAVNEQFF.

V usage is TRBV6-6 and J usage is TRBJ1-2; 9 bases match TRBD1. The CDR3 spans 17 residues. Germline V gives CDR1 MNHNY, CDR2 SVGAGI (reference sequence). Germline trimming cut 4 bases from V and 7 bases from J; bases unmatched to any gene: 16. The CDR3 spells CASSWGRVGTGLGGYTF. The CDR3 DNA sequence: TGTGCCAGCAGTTGGGGACGCGTTGGGACAGGGTTAGGTGGCTACACCTTC.

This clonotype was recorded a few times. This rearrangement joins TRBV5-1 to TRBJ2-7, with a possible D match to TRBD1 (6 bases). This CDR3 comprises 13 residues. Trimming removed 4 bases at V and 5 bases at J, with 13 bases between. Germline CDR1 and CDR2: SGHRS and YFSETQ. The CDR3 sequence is CASSTQGWDEQYF. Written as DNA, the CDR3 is TGCGCCAGCAGCACCCAGGGGTGGGACGAGCAGTACTTC. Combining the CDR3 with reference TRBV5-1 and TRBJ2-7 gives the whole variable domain KAGVTQTPRYLIKTRGQQVTLSCSPISGHRSVSWYQQTPGQGLQFLFEYFSETQRNKGNFPGRFSGRQFSNSRSEMNVSTLELGDSALYLCASSTQGWDEQYFGPGTRLTVT.

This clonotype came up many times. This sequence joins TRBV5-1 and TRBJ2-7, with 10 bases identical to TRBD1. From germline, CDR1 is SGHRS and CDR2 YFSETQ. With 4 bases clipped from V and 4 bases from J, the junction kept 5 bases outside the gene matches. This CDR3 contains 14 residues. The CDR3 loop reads CASSPAGQGYEQYF. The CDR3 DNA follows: TGCGCCAGCAGCCCAGCGGGACAGGGGTACGAGCAGTACTTC.

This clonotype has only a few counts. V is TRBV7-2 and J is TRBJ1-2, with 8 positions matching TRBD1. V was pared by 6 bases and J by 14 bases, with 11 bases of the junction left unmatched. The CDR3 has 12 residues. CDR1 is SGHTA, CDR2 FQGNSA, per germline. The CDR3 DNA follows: TGTGCCAGCAGTTTTGACAGGGGCCATGTAACCTTC. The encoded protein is CASSFDRGHVTF. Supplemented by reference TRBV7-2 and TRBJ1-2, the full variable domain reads GAGVSQSPSNKVTEKGKDVELRCDPISGHTALYWYRQSLGQGLEFLIYFQGNSAPDKSGLPSDRFSAERTGGSVSTLTIQRTQQEDSAVYLCASSFDRGHVTFGSGTRLTVV.

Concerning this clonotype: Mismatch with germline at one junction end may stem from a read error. The CDR3 sequence is CAGSVGGLAGTQADTQYF. For the CDR3, the DNA is TGTGCCGGCAGCGTAGGAGGACTAGCGGGGACACAAGCAGATACGCAGTATTTT. The chain is built from TRBV9 and TRBJ2-3, with 12 positions matching TRBD2. Germline CDR1 is SGDLS and CDR2 is YYNGEE. The length of the CDR3 is 18 residues.

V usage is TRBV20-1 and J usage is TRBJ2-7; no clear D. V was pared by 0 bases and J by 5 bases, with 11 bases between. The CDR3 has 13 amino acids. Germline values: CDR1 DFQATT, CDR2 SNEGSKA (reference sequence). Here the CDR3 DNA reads TGCAGTGCTAGAGATTGGGCAGGACACGAGCAGTACTTC. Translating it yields CSARDWAGHEQYF.

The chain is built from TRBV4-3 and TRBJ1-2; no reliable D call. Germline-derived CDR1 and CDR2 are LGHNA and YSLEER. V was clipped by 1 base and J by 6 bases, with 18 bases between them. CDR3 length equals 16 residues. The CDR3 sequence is CASSQGSTPGSHGYTF. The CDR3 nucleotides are TGCGCCAGCAGCCAAGGTTCAACCCCCGGGAGCCATGGCTACACCTTC.

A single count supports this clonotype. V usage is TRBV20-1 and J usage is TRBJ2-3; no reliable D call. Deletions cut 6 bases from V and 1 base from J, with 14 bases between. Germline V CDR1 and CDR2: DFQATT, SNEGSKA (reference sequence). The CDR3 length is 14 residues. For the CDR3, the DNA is TGCAGTGCCCCCGGCCAGGTTGGCACAGATACGCAGTATTTT. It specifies CSAPGQVGTDTQYF.

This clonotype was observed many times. In DNA, the CDR3 is TGCAGCGTCCGTGGGGATGGAAACACCATATATTTT. The encoded protein is CSVRGDGNTIYF. The chain recombines TRBV29-1 with TRBJ1-3; D is ambiguous. V lost 6 bases and J lost 3, with 9 bases in between. In germline, CDR1 is SQVTM, CDR2 ANQGSEA. The CDR3 covers 12 residues. Full variable domain (remainder filled in from reference TRBV29-1 and TRBJ1-3): SAVISQKPSRDICQRGTSLTIQCQVDSQVTMMFWYRQQPGQSLTLIATANQGSEATYESGFVIDKFPISRPNLTFSTLTVSNMSPEDSSIYLCSVRGDGNTIYFGEGSWLTVV.

CDR3: CASSLYTGFGANVLTF. In DNA, the CDR3 is TGTGCCAGCAGCCTCTACACAGGGTTTGGGGCCAACGTCCTGACTTTC. The chain recombines TRBV7-9 with TRBJ2-6; a possible D gene is TRBD1 (6 bases). The CDR3 has 16 residues. Germline-derived CDR1 and CDR2 are SEHNR and FQNEAQ (reference sequence). V was shortened by 5 bases and J by 3 bases, with 14 bases between the two germline ends.

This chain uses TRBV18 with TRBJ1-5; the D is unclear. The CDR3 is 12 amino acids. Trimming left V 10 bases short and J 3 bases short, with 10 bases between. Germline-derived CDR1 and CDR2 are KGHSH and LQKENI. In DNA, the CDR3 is TGTGCCAAAAAACAGCACAATCAGCCCCAGCATTTT. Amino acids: CAKKQHNQPQHF.

The CDR3 here is CSANAGAGYEQYF. CDR3 bases: TGCAGCGCCAACGCGGGGGCAGGGTACGAGCAGTACTTC. This chain joins TRBV29-1 and TRBJ2-7; possible D gene TRBD2, 7 bases. CDR1 and CDR2 (germline): SQVTM, ANQGSEA. Trimming took 7 bases from V and 4 from J, leaving 17 bases between them. The CDR3 covers 13 residues.

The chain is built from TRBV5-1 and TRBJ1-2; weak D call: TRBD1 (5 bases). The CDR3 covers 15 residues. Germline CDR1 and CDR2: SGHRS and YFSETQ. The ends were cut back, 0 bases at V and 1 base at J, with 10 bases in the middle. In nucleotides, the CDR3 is TGCGCCAGCAGCTTGGGGACAACCCTTAACTATGGCTACACCTTC. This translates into CASSLGTTLNYGYTF.

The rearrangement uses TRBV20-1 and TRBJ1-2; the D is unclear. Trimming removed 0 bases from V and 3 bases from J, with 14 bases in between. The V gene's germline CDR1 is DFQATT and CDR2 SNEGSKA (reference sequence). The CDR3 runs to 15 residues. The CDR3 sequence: CSARDAKLMDYGYTF. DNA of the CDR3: TGCAGTGCTAGAGATGCGAAGCTTATGGACTATGGCTACACCTTC.

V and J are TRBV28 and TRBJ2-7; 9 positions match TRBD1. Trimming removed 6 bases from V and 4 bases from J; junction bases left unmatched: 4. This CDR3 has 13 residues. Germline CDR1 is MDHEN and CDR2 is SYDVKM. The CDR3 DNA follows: TGTGCCAGCAGGGGACAGGGTAAATACGAGCAGTACTTC. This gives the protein CASRGQGKYEQYF.

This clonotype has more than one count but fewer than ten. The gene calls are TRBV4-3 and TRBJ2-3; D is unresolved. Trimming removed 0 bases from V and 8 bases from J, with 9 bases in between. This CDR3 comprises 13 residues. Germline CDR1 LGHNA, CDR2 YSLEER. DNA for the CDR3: TGCGCCAGCAGCCAAGAGGCAGGAAGTACGCAGTATTTT. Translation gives CASSQEAGSTQYF.